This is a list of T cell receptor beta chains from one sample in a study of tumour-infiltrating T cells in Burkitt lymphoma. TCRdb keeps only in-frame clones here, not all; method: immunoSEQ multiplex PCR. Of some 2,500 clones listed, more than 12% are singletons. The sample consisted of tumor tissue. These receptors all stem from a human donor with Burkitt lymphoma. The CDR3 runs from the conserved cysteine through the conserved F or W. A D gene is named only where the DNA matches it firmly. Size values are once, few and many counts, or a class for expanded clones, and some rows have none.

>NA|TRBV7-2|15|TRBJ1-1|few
TGTGCCAGCAGCTTAGTCCCGGGGGGTAGCACTGAAGCTTTCTTT
CASSLVPGGSTEAFF
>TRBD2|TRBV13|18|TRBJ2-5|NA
TGTGCCAGCAGCTCACGGACTAGCGGGGGGCCCATCCAAGAGACCCAGTACTTC
CASSSRTSGGPIQETQYF
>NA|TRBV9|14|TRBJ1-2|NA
TGTGCCAGCAGCGTAGAGAAGGCCTCGGGCGGCTACACCTTC
CASSVEKASGGYTF
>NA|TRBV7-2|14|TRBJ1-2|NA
TGTGCCAGCAGCTTAGCCCAACGGAACTATGGCTACACCTTC
CASSLAQRNYGYTF
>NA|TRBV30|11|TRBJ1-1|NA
TGTGCCTGGAGTGAAGCTCCTGAAGCTTTCTTT
CAWSEAPEAFF
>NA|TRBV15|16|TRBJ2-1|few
TGTGCCACCCTTCCTTACGGGGGACCCAACTACAATGAGCAGTTCTTC
CATLPYGGPNYNEQFF
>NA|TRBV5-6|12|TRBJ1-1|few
TGTGCCAGCAGCTTGGCCCGGACTGAAGCTTTCTTT
CASSLARTEAFF
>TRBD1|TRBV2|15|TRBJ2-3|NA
TGTGCCAGCAGTACCGGGACAGGGAACACAGATACGCAGTATTTT
CASSTGTGNTDTQYF
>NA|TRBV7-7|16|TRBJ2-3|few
TGTGCTAGCAGCCTCCTGACAGGGGCGGGAGCAGATACGCAGTATTTT
CASSLLTGAGADTQYF
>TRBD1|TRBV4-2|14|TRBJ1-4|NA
TGTGCCAGCAGCACGGACAGGGGTAATGAAAAACTGTTTTTT
CASSTDRGNEKLFF
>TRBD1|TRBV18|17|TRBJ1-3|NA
TGTGCCAGCTCACCAAGGACAGGGTACACTGCTGGAAACACCATATATTTT
CASSPRTGYTAGNTIYF
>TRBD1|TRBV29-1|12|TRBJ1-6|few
TGCAGCGCTGGACAGGGCAATTCACCCCTCCACTTT
CSAGQGNSPLHF
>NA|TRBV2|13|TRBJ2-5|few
TGTGCCAGCAAGGGACTGGAGGGTGAGACCCAGTACTTC
CASKGLEGETQYF
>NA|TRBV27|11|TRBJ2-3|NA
TGTGCCAGCAGCAACACAGATACGCAGTATTTT
CASSNTDTQYF
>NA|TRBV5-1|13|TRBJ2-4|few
TGCGCCAGCAGCGAGACCGGGGAAACATTTCAGTACTTC
CASSETGETFQYF
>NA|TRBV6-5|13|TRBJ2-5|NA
TGTGCCAGCAGTCTTCGGGGGTTGGAGGCCCAGTACTTC
CASSLRGLEAQYF
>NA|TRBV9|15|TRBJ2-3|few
TGTGCCAGCAGCGGGGAGCCCCCTAGCACAGATACGCAGTATTTT
CASSGEPPSTDTQYF
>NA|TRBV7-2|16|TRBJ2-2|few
TGTGCCAGCACCCTCCGACTAGCCAGGGGCACCGGGGAGCTGTTTTTT
CASTLRLARGTGELFF
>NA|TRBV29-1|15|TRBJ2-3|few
TGCAGCGTTTTGGAAGGACCATTTAGCACAGATACGCAGTATTTT
CSVLEGPFSTDTQYF
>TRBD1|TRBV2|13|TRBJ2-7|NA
TGTGCCATCGTCAGGGGGCCGACCTACGAGCAGTACTTC
CAIVRGPTYEQYF
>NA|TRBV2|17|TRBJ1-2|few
TGTGCCAGCAGTGAAGCGGGAGGGGATCGAACGTGGTATGGCTACACCTTC
CASSEAGGDRTWYGYTF
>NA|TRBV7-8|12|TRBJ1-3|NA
TGTGCCAGCAGTTCTACCGGAAACACCATATATTTT
CASSSTGNTIYF
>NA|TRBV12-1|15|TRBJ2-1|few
TGTGCCAGCAGCTTTAGCGGGGGGACCTACAATGAGCAGTTCTTC
CASSFSGGTYNEQFF
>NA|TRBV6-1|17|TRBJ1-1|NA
TGTGCCAGCAGTGCTCTTTGGCAGGGCTTTTCGAACACTGAAGCTTTCTTT
CASSALWQGFSNTEAFF
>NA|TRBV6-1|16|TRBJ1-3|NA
TGTGCCAGCAGTGAAGCTTGGCTAAGCCCGGGAAACACCATATATTTT
CASSEAWLSPGNTIYF
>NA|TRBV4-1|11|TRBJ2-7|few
TGCGCCAGCAGCCAAGGGACTCTCCAGTACTTC
CASSQGTLQYF
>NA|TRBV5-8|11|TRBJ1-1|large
TGTGCCAGCAGCTTTGGACCAGCCGCTTTCTTT
CASSFGPAAFF
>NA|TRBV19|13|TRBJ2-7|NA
TGTGCCAGTAGTATCGGTCAGGGATACGAGCAGTACTTC
CASSIGQGYEQYF
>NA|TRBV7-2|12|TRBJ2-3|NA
TGTGCCAGCAGCTTAGGTAGCCGAGCGCAGTATTTT
CASSLGSRAQYF
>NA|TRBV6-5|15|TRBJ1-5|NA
TGTGCCAGCAGCCTCACGGGGGGTTCGGACCAGCCCCAGCATTTT
CASSLTGGSDQPQHF
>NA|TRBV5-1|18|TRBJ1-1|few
TGCGCCAGCAGCACCCCGGGCGGTGTGAATTTGTACGGCACTGAAGCTTTCTTT
CASSTPGGVNLYGTEAFF
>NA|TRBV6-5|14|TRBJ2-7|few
TGTGCCAGCAGTTATTCGTCGGGAACCTACGAGCAGTACTTC
CASSYSSGTYEQYF
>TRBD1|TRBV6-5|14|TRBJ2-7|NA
TGTGCCAGCAGTTGGGGACAGGGCCCCTACGAGCAGTACTTT
CASSWGQGPYEQYF
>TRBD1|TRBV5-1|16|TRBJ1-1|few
TGCGCCAGCAGCTTGGGACAGGGGACGATGAACACTGAAGCTTTCTTT
CASSLGQGTMNTEAFF
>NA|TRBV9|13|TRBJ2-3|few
TGTGCCAGCAGCGTAGATAGCACAGATACGCAGTATTTT
CASSVDSTDTQYF
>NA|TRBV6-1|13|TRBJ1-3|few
TGTGCCAGCAAGGCGGGTAGCGGAAACACCATATATTTT
CASKAGSGNTIYF
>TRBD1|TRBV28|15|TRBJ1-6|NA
TGTGCCAGCAGCAACGGACAGGGAGTAGGTTCACCCCTCCACTTT
CASSNGQGVGSPLHF
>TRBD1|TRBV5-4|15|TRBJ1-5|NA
TGTGCCAGCAGCCACGCGGGACAGTATCGGCAGCCCCAGCATTTT
CASSHAGQYRQPQHF
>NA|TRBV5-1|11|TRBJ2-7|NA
TGCGCCAGCAGCTTGGAAGGAGAGCAGTACTTC
CASSLEGEQYF
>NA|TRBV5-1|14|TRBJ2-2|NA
TGCGCCAGCAGCTTTGGACTTACAATCGGGGAGCTGTTTTTT
CASSFGLTIGELFF
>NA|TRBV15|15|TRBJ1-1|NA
TGTGCCACCAGCAGAGAACCAGGGGAGGACACTGAAGCTTTCTTT
CATSREPGEDTEAFF
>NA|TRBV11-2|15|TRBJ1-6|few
TGTGCCAGCAGCCTCCGACCGTTCTACAATTCACCCCTCCACTTT
CASSLRPFYNSPLHF
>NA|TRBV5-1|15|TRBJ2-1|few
TGCGCCAGCCACTGGGGGGAAAGCTCCTACAATGAGCAGTTCTTC
CASHWGESSYNEQFF
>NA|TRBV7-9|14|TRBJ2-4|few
TGTGCCAGCAGCTTAGAGTTAGCCAAAAACATTCAGTACTTC
CASSLELAKNIQYF
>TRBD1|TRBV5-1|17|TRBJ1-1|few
TGCGCCAGCAGCTTGGTCGGGCCTAGACAGGGACGGACTGAAGCTTTCTTT
CASSLVGPRQGRTEAFF
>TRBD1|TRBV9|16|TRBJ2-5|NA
TGTGCCAGCAGCTCCCTACAGGGGAAACACCAAGAGACTCAGTACTTC
CASSSLQGKHQETQYF
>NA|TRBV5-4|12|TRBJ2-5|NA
TGTGCCAGCAGCTCCAGACAAGAGACCCAGTACTTC
CASSSRQETQYF
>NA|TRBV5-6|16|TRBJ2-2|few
TGTGCCAGCAGCTTGTCAGAGAGATTCCCCACCGGGGAGCTGTTTTTT
CASSLSERFPTGELFF
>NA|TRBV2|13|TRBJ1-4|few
TGTGCCAGCAGTGAGGGCTGGGGAGAAAAACTGTTTTTT
CASSEGWGEKLFF
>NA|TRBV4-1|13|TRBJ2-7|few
TGCGCCAGCAGCCAAGATGGGGGGCTTGTGGAGTACTTC
CASSQDGGLVEYF
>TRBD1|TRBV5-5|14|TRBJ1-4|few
TGTGCCAGCAGCCATACAGGGGGCGTTGAAAAACTGTTTTTT
CASSHTGGVEKLFF
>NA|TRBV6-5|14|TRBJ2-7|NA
TGTGCCAGCAGCTGGACAGAAAATACCTACGAGCAGTACTTC
CASSWTENTYEQYF
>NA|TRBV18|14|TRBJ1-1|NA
TGTGCCAGCTCACAGCGGCGGGTCAACACTGAAGCTTTCTTT
CASSQRRVNTEAFF